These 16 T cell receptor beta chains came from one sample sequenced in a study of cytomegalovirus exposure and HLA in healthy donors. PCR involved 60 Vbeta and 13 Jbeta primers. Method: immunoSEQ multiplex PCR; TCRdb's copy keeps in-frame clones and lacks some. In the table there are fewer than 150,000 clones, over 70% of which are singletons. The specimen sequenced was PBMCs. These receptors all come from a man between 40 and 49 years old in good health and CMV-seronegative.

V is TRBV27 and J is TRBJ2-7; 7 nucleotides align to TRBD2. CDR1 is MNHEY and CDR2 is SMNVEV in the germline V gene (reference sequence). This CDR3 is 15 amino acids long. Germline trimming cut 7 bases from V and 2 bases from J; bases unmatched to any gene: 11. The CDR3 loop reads CASTTKGGEPYEQYF. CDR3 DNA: TGTGCCAGCACGACAAAGGGAGGGGAGCCCTACGAGCAGTACTTC.

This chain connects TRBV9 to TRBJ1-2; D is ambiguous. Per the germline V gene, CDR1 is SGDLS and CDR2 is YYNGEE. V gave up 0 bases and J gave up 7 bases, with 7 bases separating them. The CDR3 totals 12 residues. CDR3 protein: CASSVGSGGYTF. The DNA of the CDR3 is TGTGCCAGCAGCGTAGGAAGCGGTGGCTACACCTTC.

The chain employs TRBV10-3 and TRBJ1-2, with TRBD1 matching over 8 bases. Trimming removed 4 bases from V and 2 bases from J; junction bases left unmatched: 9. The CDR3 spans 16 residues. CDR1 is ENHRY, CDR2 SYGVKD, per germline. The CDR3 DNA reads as TGTGCCATCAGTGGGGTATCTGGGACAGGAAACTATGGCTACACCTTC. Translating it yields CAISGVSGTGNYGYTF.

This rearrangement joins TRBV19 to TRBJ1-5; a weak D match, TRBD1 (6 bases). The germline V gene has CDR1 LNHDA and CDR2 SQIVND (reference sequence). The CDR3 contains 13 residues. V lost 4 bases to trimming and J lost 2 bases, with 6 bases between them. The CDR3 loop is CASSKGGNQPQHF. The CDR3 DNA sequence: TGTGCCAGTAGTAAGGGGGGCAATCAGCCCCAGCATTTT.

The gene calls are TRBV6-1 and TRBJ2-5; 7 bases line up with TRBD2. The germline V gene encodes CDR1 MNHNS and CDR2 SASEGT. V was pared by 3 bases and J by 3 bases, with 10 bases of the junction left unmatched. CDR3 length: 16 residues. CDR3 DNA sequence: TGTGCCAGCAGTGACGATTGGGGGGGTCACGAAGAGACCCAGTACTTC. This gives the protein CASSDDWGGHEETQYF.

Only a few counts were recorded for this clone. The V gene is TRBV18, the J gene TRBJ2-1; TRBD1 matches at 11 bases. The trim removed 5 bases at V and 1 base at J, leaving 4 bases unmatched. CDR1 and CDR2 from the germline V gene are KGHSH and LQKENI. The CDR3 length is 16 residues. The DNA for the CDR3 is TGTGCCAGCTCAACGGGGACAGGGGGTTCCTACAATGAGCAGTTCTTC. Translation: CASSTGTGGSYNEQFF. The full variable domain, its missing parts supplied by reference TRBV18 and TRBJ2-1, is NAGVMQNPRHLVRRRGQEARLRCSPMKGHSHVYWYRQLPEEGLKFMVYLQKENIIDESGMPKERFSAEFPKEGPSILRIQQVVRGDSAAYFCASSTGTGGSYNEQFFGPGTRLTVL.

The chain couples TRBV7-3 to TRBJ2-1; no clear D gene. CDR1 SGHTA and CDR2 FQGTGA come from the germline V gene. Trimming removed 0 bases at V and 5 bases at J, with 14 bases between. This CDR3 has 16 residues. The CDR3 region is CASSLTPAEYNNEQFF. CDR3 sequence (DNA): TGTGCCAGCAGCTTAACCCCTGCGGAGTACAACAATGAGCAGTTCTTC.

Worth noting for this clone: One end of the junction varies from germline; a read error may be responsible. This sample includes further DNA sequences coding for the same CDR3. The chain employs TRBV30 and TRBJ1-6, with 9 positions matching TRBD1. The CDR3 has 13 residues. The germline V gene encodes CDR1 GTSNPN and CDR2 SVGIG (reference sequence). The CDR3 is CAWTGQGYSPLHF. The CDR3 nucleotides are TGTGCCTGGACGGGACAGGGATATTCCCCCCTCCACTTT.

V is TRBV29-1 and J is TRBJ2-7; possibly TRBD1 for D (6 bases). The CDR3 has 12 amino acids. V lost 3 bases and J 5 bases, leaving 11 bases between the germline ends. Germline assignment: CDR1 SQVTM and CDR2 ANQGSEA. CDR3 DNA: TGCAGCGTTGAGGCAGGGGCAGACGAGCAGTACTTC. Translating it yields CSVEAGADEQYF.

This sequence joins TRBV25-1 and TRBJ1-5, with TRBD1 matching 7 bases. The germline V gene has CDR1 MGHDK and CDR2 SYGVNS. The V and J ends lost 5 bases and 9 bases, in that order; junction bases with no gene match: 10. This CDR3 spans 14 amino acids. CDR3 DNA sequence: TGTGCCAGCAGTCAGTCAGGGGGATTAGGGCCCCAGCATTTT. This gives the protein CASSQSGGLGPQHF.

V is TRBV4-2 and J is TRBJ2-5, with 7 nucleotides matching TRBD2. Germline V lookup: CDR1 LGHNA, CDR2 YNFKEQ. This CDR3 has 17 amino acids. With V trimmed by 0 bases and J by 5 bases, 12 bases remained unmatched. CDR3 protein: CASSQDSLGGIRETQYF. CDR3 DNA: TGTGCCAGCAGCCAAGATAGTTTGGGAGGGATTCGGGAGACCCAGTACTTC.

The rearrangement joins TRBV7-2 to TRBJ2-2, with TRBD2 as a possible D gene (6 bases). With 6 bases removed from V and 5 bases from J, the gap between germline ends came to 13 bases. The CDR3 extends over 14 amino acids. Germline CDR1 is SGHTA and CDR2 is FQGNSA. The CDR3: CASRIAARTGELFF. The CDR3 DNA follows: TGTGCCAGCAGAATAGCGGCCAGGACCGGGGAGCTGTTTTTT.

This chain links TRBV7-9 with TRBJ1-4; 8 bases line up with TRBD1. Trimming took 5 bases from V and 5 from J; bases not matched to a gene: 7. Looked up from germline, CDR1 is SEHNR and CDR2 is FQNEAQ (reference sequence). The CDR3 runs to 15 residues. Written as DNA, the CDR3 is TGTGCCAGCAGCCCCGGACAGGGAGGAAATGAAAAACTGTTTTTT. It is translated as CASSPGQGGNEKLFF.

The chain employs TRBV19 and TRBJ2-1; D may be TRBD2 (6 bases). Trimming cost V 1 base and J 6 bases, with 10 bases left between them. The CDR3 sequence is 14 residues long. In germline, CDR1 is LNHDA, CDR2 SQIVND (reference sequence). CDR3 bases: TGTGCCAGTAGTATAGTCCGGAGGGTCAATGAGCAGTTCTTC. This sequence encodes CASSIVRRVNEQFF. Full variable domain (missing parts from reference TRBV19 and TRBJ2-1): DGGITQSPKYLFRKEGQNVTLSCEQNLNHDAMYWYRQDPGQGLRLIYYSQIVNDFQKGDIAEGYSVSREKKESFPLTVTSAQKNPTAFYLCASSIVRRVNEQFFGPGTRLTVL.

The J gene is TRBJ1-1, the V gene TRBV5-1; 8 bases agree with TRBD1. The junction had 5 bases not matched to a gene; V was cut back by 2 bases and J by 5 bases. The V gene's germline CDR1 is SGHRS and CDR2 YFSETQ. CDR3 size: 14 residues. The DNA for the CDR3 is TGCGCCAGCAGCTTTGGACAGGGCGGGACTGAAGCTTTCTTT. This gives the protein CASSFGQGGTEAFF.

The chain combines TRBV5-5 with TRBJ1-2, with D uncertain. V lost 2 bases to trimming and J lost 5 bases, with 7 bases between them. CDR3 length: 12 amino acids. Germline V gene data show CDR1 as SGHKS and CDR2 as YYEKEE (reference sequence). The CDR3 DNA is TGTGCCAGCAGCTTCTCTGAGTATGGCTACACCTTC. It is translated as CASSFSEYGYTF.